The entry below describes one TCR beta chain. Its antigen is unknown. Per-nucleotide qualities are absent, and no much larger clonotype sits a single base away. These data belong to a study of blood T cell repertoires in COVID-19 (dated by TCRdb to about 2020). Notes on the research overall: The collaborator samples originated in the United States, Italy and Spain and spanned the acute and convalescent phases of COVID-19. Subjects who had been exposed to COVID-19, were actively infected with it, or had recovered from it provided the deeply sampled blood TCRbeta repertoires that made up the dataset. A freely available public database, intended as a resource for researchers studying the immune response to SARS-CoV-2, is where the repertoires were released. Where HLA class I and class II types were available, the types were taken from metadata supplied by the sample provider, not from assay-based typing. The prospective study material was composed of cDNA or gDNA derived from T cells, B-cell-depleted T cells, or PBMCs. Samples came from the ongoing ImmuneRACE study (first 160 participants) plus 1,254 subjects from 6 global collaborators. Nearly every sample came with metadata listing a de-identified subject ID, COVID-19 status, age in years and sex.

Participants in the prospective study were aged 18 to 89 years, lived in 24 United States geographic areas, and enrolled through a virtual design. Cohort assignment in the prospective study relied on participant-reported clinical history from a screening survey and a study questionnaire. ImmuneRACE Cohort 3 recovered participants were defined by two consecutive negative NP/OP PCR tests, healthcare professional clearance, or symptom resolution. Mobile phlebotomists in the prospective study collected whole blood, serum and a nasopharyngeal or oropharyngeal swab from every participant. Additional blood draws and questionnaires over an approximately two-month period could optionally be provided by prospective study participants. Before DNA extraction, blood samples from the prospective study were shipped at room temperature or frozen. Beyond this particular receptor, the publication reports: The amount of clinical and demographic metadata varied by source and participant and was provided uncurated.

TCRbeta CDR3 regions were amplified from genomic DNA by means of the immunoSEQ Assay, a bias-controlled multiplex PCR. As for the original processing: Within the assay, amplification of reference gene primers was used to estimate how many nucleated cells each sample contained. To quantify the absolute abundance of each unique TCRbeta CDR3 rearrangement, sequence reads were collapsed and filtered. For each sample, productive Simpson clonality was calculated as the square root of Simpson's diversity index across productive rearrangements. Imported from immuneACCESS, the table was reduced by TCRdb to in-frame sequences with V and J called. These copies leave out some clones; in studies compared against another copy, an unresolved V gene accounts for under half, and the cause of the remainder is not known. The V and J calls and clone size are taken from that table; D and trimming were inferred from the DNA. The sample table contains about 320,000 clones; only one count was recorded for 80% to 90% of them. 8% to 9.5% of the sample is held by the ten biggest clonotypes.

The CDR3, from cysteine to phenylalanine, totals 14 residues. This entry keeps only the CDR3 DNA: 42 bases, framed from base 1. As encoded in the germline V gene, CDR1 is SNHLY while CDR2 is FYNNEI. V is pruned by 7 bases and J by 4 bases, leaving 4 bases of the junction without a gene match. The sequence joins TRBV2 to TRBJ2-1; 10 bases in the junction line up with TRBD2. The clonotype was recovered from a woman aged 18-29 years who had recovered from COVID-19. The material sequenced was PBMCs or T cells enriched from blood (not recorded which). The CDR3 protein is CASIGTSEYNEQFF. The bases read TGTGCCAGCATAGGGACTAGCGAGTACAATGAGCAGTTCTTC.